The 20 T cell receptor beta chains below all came from one sample that was sequenced in a study of identical twins. Using its own MiXCR run on the 5' RACE reads, TCRdb lists one record per CDR3 protein. The sample consists of approximately 350,000 distinct CDR3 sequences, roughly an eighth of them appearing once. The same data also contributed to another study, on yellow fever vaccine responses in identical twins.

Sequencing used CD8+ T cells sorted from blood. The receptors stem from a woman under 30 in good health.

This clonotype was counted between two and nine times. The V and J genes are TRBV27 and TRBJ1-5; D unclear. CDR3 length: 15 residues. V was clipped by 6 bases and J by 0 bases, with 12 bases between them. Looked up from germline, CDR1 is MNHEY and CDR2 is SMNVEV (reference sequence). The CDR3 DNA reads TGTGCCAGCAGCAGCAGGCGGTATAGCAATCAGCCCCAGCATTTT. Its translation is CASSSRRYSNQPQHF.

The chain uses TRBV20-1 and TRBJ1-1; tentatively, D is TRBD1 (6 bases). The CDR3 contains 16 residues. The germline CDR1 and CDR2 sequences are DFQATT and SNEGSKA (reference sequence). Trimming removed 0 bases from V and 0 bases from J, with 14 bases in between. The CDR3 coding sequence is TGCAGTGCTAGAGATGCAGGGGCCACTTTGAACACTGAAGCTTTCTTT. Translating gives CSARDAGATLNTEAFF.

The chain links TRBV7-9 to TRBJ2-7, with D uncertain. Trimming cost V 3 bases and J 3 bases, with 9 bases left between them. Germline V CDR1 and CDR2: SEHNR, FQNEAQ (reference sequence). The CDR3 consists of 13 residues. The CDR3 DNA reads as TGTGCCAGCAGCTTGTGGCGGAACTACGAGCAGTACTTC. Amino acids: CASSLWRNYEQYF.

V is TRBV20-1 and J is TRBJ2-5; tentatively, D is TRBD2 (5 bases). The germline gives CDR1 DFQATT, CDR2 SNEGSKA (reference sequence). The V end lost 1 base, the J end lost 2 bases, and 8 bases lay between the germline ends. CDR3 length: 13 amino acids. The CDR3 region has the DNA TGCAGTGCTAGAGGGCGGGCACAAGAGACCCAGTACTTC. Residues: CSARGRAQETQYF.

At least ten counts were recorded for this clonotype. The CDR3 loop reads CASSLAEGLNYEQYF. The DNA of the CDR3 is TGTGCCAGCAGCTTAGCGGAGGGACTGAACTACGAGCAGTACTTC. The chain is built from TRBV7-9 and TRBJ2-7, with D tentatively TRBD2 (6 bases). The germline gives CDR1 SEHNR, CDR2 FQNEAQ (reference sequence). The CDR3 spans 15 residues. V was cut by 0 bases and J by 3 bases, with 12 bases left in between.

V gene TRBV24-1 combines with J gene TRBJ2-7, with unresolved D. The CDR3 length is 12 residues. The V gene lost 0 bases and the J gene lost 7 bases, with 6 bases spanning the gap. The germline V gene encodes CDR1 KGHDR and CDR2 SFDVKD. CDR3 nucleotide sequence: TGTGCCACCAGTGATTTGGAAGAGGAGCAGTACTTC. It codes for CATSDLEEEQYF.

The J gene is TRBJ2-6, the V gene TRBV11-2; 9 nucleotides align to TRBD1. V lost 5 bases to trimming and J lost 1 base; unmatched junction nucleotides: 15. Germline V gene sequence: CDR1 SGHAT, CDR2 FQNNGV. The CDR3 totals 20 residues. The CDR3 spells CASSPPGQGYFFSGANVLTF. DNA for the CDR3: TGTGCCAGCAGCCCCCCGGGACAGGGATATTTTTTTTCTGGGGCCAACGTCCTGACTTTC.

This clonotype was observed a handful of times. The junction shows a germline mismatch at one end, possibly a read error. The chain has TRBV7-9 and TRBJ2-3; D is uncertain. Germline CDR1 SEHNR, CDR2 FQNEAQ (reference sequence). This CDR3 has 12 residues. CDR3 bases: TGTGCCAGCAGCTACGGATCAGATACGCGGTATTTT. As protein: CASSYGSDTRYF.

This clonotype was counted only a few times. The junction departs from germline at one end; a sequencing error may be responsible. The J gene is TRBJ1-2, the V gene TRBV12-3 or TRBV12-4; 7 nucleotides agree with TRBD1. This CDR3 has 13 amino acids. The CDR3 is CASSLAYRGGYTF. CDR3 sequence (DNA): TGTGCCAGCAGTCTAGCCTACAGGGGCGGCTACACCTTC.

V gene TRBV3-1 combines with J gene TRBJ2-1, with D perhaps TRBD2 (8 bases). V lost 5 bases and J 10 bases, leaving 18 bases between the germline ends. The CDR3 extends over 14 amino acids. The germline V gene encodes CDR1 LGHDT and CDR2 YNNKEL (reference sequence). CDR3: CASSYTGERGEQFF. The CDR3 region has the DNA TGTGCCAGCAGCTACACAGGGGAGCGGGGGGAGCAGTTCTTC.

This clonotype has at least ten counts. This sequence joins TRBV12-3 or TRBV12-4 and TRBJ2-3; possibly TRBD2 for D (6 bases). The CDR3 is made up of 16 amino acids. V lost 5 bases and J lost 1, with 16 bases in between. The CDR3 is CASSLYTSLGTDTQYF. The CDR3 nucleotides are TGTGCCAGCAGTCTCTACACTAGCCTGGGCACAGATACGCAGTATTTT.

This chain connects TRBV2 to TRBJ1-1; 10 nucleotides line up with TRBD1. The CDR3 length is 18 residues. V gave up 0 bases and J gave up 2 bases; unmatched junction bases: 9. Germline V gives CDR1 SNHLY, CDR2 FYNNEI. CDR3 nucleotide sequence: TGTGCCAGCAGTGAAGCGCTTCAGGGGACAGGGGCTAACACTGAAGCTTTCTTT. It specifies CASSEALQGTGANTEAFF. Filled out from reference TRBV2 and TRBJ1-1, the complete variable domain reads EPEVTQTPSHQVTQMGQEVILRCVPISNHLYFYWYRQILGQKVEFLVSFYNNEISEKSEIFDDQFSVERPDGSNFTLKIRSTKLEDSAMYFCASSEALQGTGANTEAFFGQGTRLTVV.

This clonotype was found a few times. The V and J genes are TRBV20-1 and TRBJ2-7, with D uncertain. This CDR3 is built from 12 residues. Germline V gene data show CDR1 as DFQATT and CDR2 as SNEGSKA (reference sequence). Trimming cost V 3 bases and J 2 bases, with 8 bases left between them. This chain's CDR3 is CSASFLPYEQYV. In nucleotides, the CDR3 is TGCAGTGCTAGTTTCCTTCCCTACGAGCAGTACGTC.

The chain employs TRBV7-2 and TRBJ2-3; perhaps TRBD2 as D (6 bases). There are 16 residues in the CDR3. V was clipped by 5 bases and J by 3 bases, with 18 bases between them. Germline-derived CDR1 and CDR2 are SGHTA and FQGNSA. CDR3 sequence: CTSSHRSGEQTDTQYF. In DNA form, the CDR3 reads TGTACCAGCAGCCACCGATCGGGGGAGCAAACAGATACGCAGTATTTT.

This clonotype has ten or more counts. The chain joins TRBV7-9 to TRBJ2-7; D is unclear. CDR3 size: 14 residues. The V end lost 1 base, the J end lost 5 bases, and 12 bases lay between the germline ends. CDR1 and CDR2 from the germline V gene are SEHNR and FQNEAQ (reference sequence). The CDR3 coding sequence is TGTGCCAGCAGCTTAGAGTCCAGGACCAACGAGCAGTACTTC. Protein product: CASSLESRTNEQYF.

V gene TRBV5-1 combines with J gene TRBJ2-7, with 11 bases matching TRBD2. CDR3 length: 15 amino acids. The trim removed 4 bases at V and 2 bases at J, leaving 5 bases unmatched. Germline loops: CDR1 SGHRS, CDR2 YFSETQ. This chain's CDR3 is CASSAGLAATYEQYF. Written as DNA, the CDR3 is TGCGCCAGCAGCGCGGGACTAGCGGCAACCTACGAGCAGTACTTC.

In regard to this clonotype: A clone one base away is much larger, so this may be a read error. The chain couples TRBV4-2 to TRBJ2-1, with D perhaps matching TRBD2 (5 bases). Germline V gene lookup returns CDR1 LGHNA and CDR2 YNFKEQ. CDR3 length: 15 residues. In DNA form, the CDR3 reads TGTACCAGCAGCCAAGTAGAACTAGGCCACAATGAGCAGTTCTTC. This encodes CTSSQVELGHNEQFF.

The chain combines TRBV4-1 with TRBJ2-7, with TRBD1 matching over 11 bases. The germline V gene encodes CDR1 MGHRA and CDR2 YSYEKL. The CDR3 is 17 residues long. V dropped 0 bases and J dropped 3; count of bases not matched to a gene: 7. The CDR3 bases are TGCGCCAGCAGCCAAGAGGGGACCGGGACAGGGGGCTACGAGCAGTACTTC. Residues: CASSQEGTGTGGYEQYF.

This clonotype showed up many times. V and J are TRBV5-1 and TRBJ1-2; D is uncertain. The CDR3 has 15 residues. CDR1 SGHRS and CDR2 YFSETQ come from the germline V gene. The germline V and J ends were trimmed by 4 bases and 0 bases, with 13 bases remaining between them. CDR3: CASSPMDRTNYGYTF. The CDR3 coding sequence is TGCGCCAGCAGCCCCATGGACCGAACTAACTATGGCTACACCTTC.

V is TRBV19 and J is TRBJ1-5; 10 bases are shared with TRBD1. Trimming took 0 bases from V and 4 from J; bases not matched to a gene: 9. Germline V lookup: CDR1 LNHDA, CDR2 SQIVND (reference sequence). The CDR3 spans 18 residues. The chain's CDR3 is CASSIDRALDRGNQPQHF. In DNA, the CDR3 is TGTGCCAGTAGTATAGATCGTGCGTTGGACAGGGGGAATCAGCCCCAGCATTTT. Filled out from reference TRBV19 and TRBJ1-5, the complete variable domain reads DGGITQSPKYLFRKEGQNVTLSCEQNLNHDAMYWYRQDPGQGLRLIYYSQIVNDFQKGDIAEGYSVSREKKESFPLTVTSAQKNPTAFYLCASSIDRALDRGNQPQHFGDGTRLSIL.